This TCR delta chain appears in the sequencing data of a study of γδ T cells in repeated Plasmodium falciparum infection. Across the whole study: The natural-infection arm compared Malian children under seasonal malaria with matched Australian children.

This clone was observed a handful of times. What it binds is not known. This sequence is one base from a far larger clone and is likely a read error. In the same sample, other DNA sequences code for this CDR3. The CDR3 is made up of 24 amino acids. Per the germline V gene, CDR1 is TSDPSYG and CDR2 is QGSYDQQN (reference sequence). The V end was cut by 2 bases, the J end by 0 bases, with 37 bases between. Gammadelta T cells were flow-sorted from PBMC into Vgamma9/Vdelta2+ and Vdelta2-negative populations for bulk analysis. Sequencing covered both gamma and delta TCR chains per sample. TCRdb reanalysed the multiplex PCR reads with CATT. The profile covers 70,000 to 95,000 delta-chain clones, with almost 1.5% appearing a single time and over 8% taken by the ten largest. Study-wide results and limits: Over time and infection, Vgamma9/Vdelta2+ repertoires remained highly stable and polyclonal.

The clonotype was recovered from a pool of human donors (malaria-infected and uninfected, not separated). The source material was gamma-delta T cells from blood. This rearrangement joins TRAV14/DV4 to TRDJ1; tentatively, D is TRDD3 (6 bases). CDR3 DNA sequence: TGTGCAATGAGAGAGACCCTTAGGAGGCCATCGTACTGGGAACGGACACATTACACCGATAAACTCATCTTT. Protein sequence: CAMRETLRRPSYWERTHYTDKLIF.